Sequencing of this T cell receptor beta chain was carried out in a study of shared clonotypes between healthy human individuals. Across the study: Each donor's CD8 memory used one plate, CD8 naive two, each CD4 subset three.

This CDR3 region has 11 residues. Germline values: CDR1 MDHEN, CDR2 SYDVKM. V lost 5 bases and J 3 bases, leaving 5 bases between the germline ends. Study-wide results and limits: Naive CD4 clonotypes overlapped across several donors at 4.5% to 5.5%. Non-shared clonotypes had lower generation probabilities than those shared by all four donors.

Of note for this clone: What it binds is unknown.

About 30,000 T cell genomes, or about 200 ng DNA, went into the sorted-subset replicate PCRs. Here immunoSEQ multiplex PCR was the method, and the copy in TCRdb shows in-frame clones only, minus some. Among about 2.5 million clones listed, less than 95% were seen once. The origin of this receptor is a man aged 18 to 30 in good health. Some clones in this sample may be carry-over from other donors' samples. The rearrangement joins TRBV28 to TRBJ2-7; D call uncertain. The specimen sequenced was naive CD4+ T cells from PBMCs. Subset meaning: CD45RA+ positively selected. The CDR3 here is CASSQNYEQYF. In DNA form, the CDR3 reads TGTGCCAGCAGTCAGAACTACGAGCAGTACTTC.